Presented here are 7 T cell receptor beta chains from one specimen sequenced in a study of response to subunit inactivated influenza vaccine. TCRdb reanalysed the RT-PCR reads using MiXCR and keeps one entry per CDR3 protein. The sample carries approximately 500,000 distinct CDR3 sequences, 13% recorded once. The sample was PBMCs from blood, taken roughly 46 days after vaccination. These receptors were taken from a man aged 45-65 years who received an inactivated influenza vaccine.

This clonotype was picked up a small number of times. The gene calls are TRBV4-3 and TRBJ2-7, with D maybe TRBD1 (6 bases). From germline, CDR1 is LGHNA and CDR2 YSLEER. Trimming removed 0 bases at V and 2 bases at J, with 11 bases between. The CDR3 length is 15 residues. CDR3 region: CASSQDPDRPYEQYF. CDR3 nucleotide sequence: TGCGCCAGCAGCCAAGATCCGGACAGACCCTACGAGCAGTACTTC.

A few counts support this clonotype. The chain carries TRBV6-2 or TRBV6-3 and TRBJ2-1; a weak D match, TRBD1 (6 bases). Germline-derived CDR1 and CDR2 are MNHEY and SVGEGT. Trimming removed 4 bases from V and 6 bases from J, with 13 bases in between. CDR3 length: 14 residues. The CDR3 here is CASSSGTSLNEQFF. CDR3 in DNA: TGTGCCAGCAGTTCCGGGACAAGCCTCAATGAGCAGTTCTTC.

V is TRBV7-8 and J is TRBJ2-5; D may be TRBD1 (5 bases). Looked up from germline, CDR1 is SGHVS and CDR2 is FQNEAQ. The V and J ends lost 2 bases and 2 bases respectively, with 15 bases between them. This CDR3 region has 16 residues. Here the CDR3 DNA reads TGTGCCAGCAGCTTACTAAGTGTAGCAGGGCAAGAGACCCAGTACTTC. Translated: CASSLLSVAGQETQYF.

This clonotype was counted between two and nine times. V usage is TRBV20-1 and J usage is TRBJ2-3; TRBD1 agrees at 8 bases. The length of the CDR3 is 14 residues. Germline values: CDR1 DFQATT, CDR2 SNEGSKA (reference sequence). V shed 4 bases, J shed 0 bases, and the junction held 3 bases outside the gene matches. In nucleotides, the CDR3 is TGCAGTGCTACCCGGGACAGGAGCACAGATACGCAGTATTTT. It is translated as CSATRDRSTDTQYF.

J is TRBJ2-7 and V is TRBV20-1; D is possibly TRBD1 (5 bases). The CDR3 is made up of 13 amino acids. Trimming took off 4 bases at V and 0 bases at J, with 10 bases between the two ends. Germline values: CDR1 DFQATT, CDR2 SNEGSKA (reference sequence). CDR3 in DNA: TGCAGTGCTATCCCAGGGAACTCCTACGAGCAGTACTTC. Translated, it gives CSAIPGNSYEQYF.

CDR3 loop: CASSYIFDRSYNEQFF. CDR3 nucleotide sequence: TGTGCCAGCAGTTACATATTCGATCGCTCCTACAATGAGCAGTTCTTC. This chain joins TRBV6-2 or TRBV6-3 and TRBJ2-1, with D uncertain. The length of the CDR3 is 16 residues. CDR1 and CDR2 (germline): MNHEY, SVGEGT. V lost 2 bases and J 0 bases, leaving 11 bases between the germline ends.

This chain uses TRBV20-1 with TRBJ1-5, with a possible D match to TRBD1 (6 bases). The CDR3 totals 17 residues. The V end lost 0 bases, the J end lost 4 bases, and 19 bases lay between the germline ends. Germline V gene sequence: CDR1 DFQATT, CDR2 SNEGSKA (reference sequence). The CDR3 reads CSARDSSAGAINQPQHF. In DNA, the CDR3 is TGCAGTGCTAGAGATTCTTCGGCGGGGGCAATTAATCAGCCCCAGCATTTT.